Listed below are T cell receptor beta chains from one sample, sequenced in a study of shared clonotypes between healthy human individuals. The repertoire was sequenced with immunoSEQ multiplex PCR; TCRdb's copy has only in-frame clones and lacks some. The repertoire holds approximately 980,000 clones, with approximately 76% as singletons. Material: memory CD4+ T cells sorted from blood. The origin of the receptors is a man aged 18 to 30 in good health. CDR3s include the opening cysteine and the closing phenylalanine or tryptophan. D genes are given only for firm matches. For some rows the clone size is stated as once, few or many, or as a class when expanded; others skip it.

V gene	clone size	J gene	D gene	CDR3 DNA	CDR3 protein
TRBV10-3	once	TRBJ2-7	.	TGTGCCTCGAATCCGGGACCCCAATCATCCGAGCAGTACTTC	CASNPGPQSSEQYF
TRBV4-1	.	TRBJ1-1	.	TGCGCCAGCAGCCCTAGGGCAGGGGAGAACACTGAAGCTTTCTTT	CASSPRAGENTEAFF
TRBV10-3	.	TRBJ2-7	.	TGTGCCATCGGGACTCACTCCTACGAGCAGTACTTC	CAIGTHSYEQYF
TRBV9	.	TRBJ2-3	TRBD2	TGTGCCAGCAGCTTGGGGACTAGCGGACCCACAGATACGCAGTATTTT	CASSLGTSGPTDTQYF
TRBV5-1	.	TRBJ2-1	.	TGCGCCAGCAGCGAACCGTACAGGGCCGAGCAGTTCTTC	CASSEPYRAEQFF
TRBV6-1	.	TRBJ2-7	.	TGTGCCAGCAGGGTAAGCCGACAGGCCGTCTACGAGCAGTACTTC	CASRVSRQAVYEQYF
TRBV27	.	TRBJ1-6	.	TGTGCCAGCAAAAGGGATTGGAATTCACCCCTCCACTTT	CASKRDWNSPLHF
TRBV11-1	.	TRBJ2-5	TRBD2	TGTGCCAGCAGCTGGATAGCGGGGGGCCTACAAGAGACCCAGTACTTC	CASSWIAGGLQETQYF
TRBV2	.	TRBJ2-5	TRBD2	TGTGCCAGCAGTGAACCGACTAGCGGGAGAGAAGAGACCCAGTACTTC	CASSEPTSGREETQYF
TRBV5-1	once	TRBJ2-5	.	TGCGCCAGCAGCGGCGGCCTAGTGGAGACCCAGTACTTC	CASSGGLVETQYF
TRBV19	once	TRBJ1-4	.	TGTGCCAGTAGTATCCCCGGGGACGGTGAAAAACTGTTTTTT	CASSIPGDGEKLFF
TRBV5-1	.	TRBJ1-1	.	TGCGCCAGCAGCTTTGACCTTCGAGGGAACACTGAAGCTTTCTTT	CASSFDLRGNTEAFF
TRBV6-6	.	TRBJ2-7	.	TGTGCCAGCGGGGGGAGGACACCTTACGAGCAGTACTTC	CASGGRTPYEQYF
TRBV9	once	TRBJ2-1	TRBD1	TGTGCCAGCAGCATGAGGCAGGGGGCAAATGAGCAGTTCTTC	CASSMRQGANEQFF
TRBV29-1	.	TRBJ1-1	.	TGCAGCGTTGAAGGGGCCGCCCGGGCGGCTGAAGCTTTCTTT	CSVEGAARAAEAFF
TRBV27	.	TRBJ2-5	.	TGTGCCAGCAGTTTAGGGCAGACCCAAGAGACCCAGTACTTC	CASSLGQTQETQYF
TRBV4-3	.	TRBJ2-5	.	TGCGCCAGCAGCCAGGAGGCCGGACTGGTTCGGACCCAGTACTTC	CASSQEAGLVRTQYF
TRBV5-1	.	TRBJ2-5	TRBD1	TGCGCCAGCAGTACAAACGACAGGGCATTGGAGACCCAGTACTTC	CASSTNDRALETQYF
TRBV4-1	.	TRBJ1-6	TRBD1	TGCGCCAGCAGCCAAGAGGCCCCCGACAGGGGAGCCTATAATTCACCCCTCCACTTT	CASSQEAPDRGAYNSPLHF
TRBV7-9	.	TRBJ2-3	.	TGTGCCAGCAGCTTAGTGGCGGGCGAACAGTATTTT	CASSLVAGEQYF
TRBV7-8	.	TRBJ2-3	TRBD2	TGTGCCAGCAGCTTAGGGCTGACTAGCGGGATGCGTACAGATACGCAGTATTTT	CASSLGLTSGMRTDTQYF
TRBV5-1	.	TRBJ2-6	.	TGCGCCAGCGGACTCCTCCAGCCAAACGTCCTGACTTTC	CASGLLQPNVLTF
TRBV29-1	.	TRBJ2-3	TRBD2	TGCAGCGTTGAGGATGGCGGGGGGGCTACAGATACGCAGTATTTT	CSVEDGGGATDTQYF
TRBV19	.	TRBJ1-2	TRBD1	TGTGCCAGTATAGGGACAGGGGTTAGTGGCTACACCTTC	CASIGTGVSGYTF
TRBV9	.	TRBJ2-1	TRBD2	TGTGCCAGCAGTGGAGCGGGGCCTAGCTCCTACAATGAGCAGTTCTTC	CASSGAGPSSYNEQFF
TRBV9	.	TRBJ2-2	TRBD2	TGTGCCAGCAGCGTCGGGACTAGCGGGAGCTGGGGGGAGCTGTTTTTT	CASSVGTSGSWGELFF
TRBV27	.	TRBJ2-7	.	TGTGCCAGCAGTGGGGGTGGGGTCAAAACCTATTACGAGCAGTACTTC	CASSGGGVKTYYEQYF
TRBV5-1	.	TRBJ2-5	TRBD2	TGCGCCAGCAGCTTGGAAATGATAGCGGGGGGGCGTACTGAGACCCAGTACTTC	CASSLEMIAGGRTETQYF
TRBV29-1	many	TRBJ2-3	.	TGCAGCGTTGTGGCTGAAGCCGGGAGAACCGATACGCAGTATTTT	CSVVAEAGRTDTQYF
TRBV5-4	.	TRBJ1-2	TRBD1	TGTGCCAGCAGCTTGTTAAAACAGGGGGCCGGCTATGGCTACACCTTC	CASSLLKQGAGYGYTF
TRBV25-1	few	TRBJ2-2	.	TGTGCCAGCAGTGGGACCCCGAACACCGGGGAGCTGTTTTTT	CASSGTPNTGELFF
TRBV19	few	TRBJ2-5	.	TGTGCCAGTAGTATTACAGGGAGCAAGTACCAAGAGACCCAGTACTTC	CASSITGSKYQETQYF
TRBV18	.	TRBJ1-5	.	TGTGCCAGCTCACAAAACAGGGAGGTTCAGCCCCAGCATTTT	CASSQNREVQPQHF
TRBV10-3	.	TRBJ2-2	.	TGTGCCATCAGTGAGTCGGGGACGGACACCGGGGAGCTGTTTTTT	CAISESGTDTGELFF
TRBV2	.	TRBJ1-5	.	TGTGCCAGCAGCCCGAATGGAGGGGCTCTTAATCAGCCCCAGCATTTT	CASSPNGGALNQPQHF
TRBV11-2	.	TRBJ2-5	.	TGTGCCAGCAAACACGGTGAGGAGGAGACCCAGTACTTC	CASKHGEEETQYF
TRBV9	once	TRBJ1-1	.	TGTGCCAGCAGCGTAGGGTGGCAGACGAACACTGAAGCTTTCTTT	CASSVGWQTNTEAFF
TRBV2	.	TRBJ2-3	.	TGTGCCAGCAGTGAATCCCCAGATACGCAGTATTTT	CASSESPDTQYF
TRBV28	.	TRBJ2-7	TRBD2	TGTGCCAGCAGTTCCCCGGGGGGGGGCTACGAGCAGTACTTC	CASSSPGGGYEQYF
TRBV5-1	once	TRBJ2-1	.	TGCGCCAGCAGCTTGGAACAGTCTTGGGCCAATGAGCAGTTCTTC	CASSLEQSWANEQFF
TRBV13	once	TRBJ2-2	.	TGTGCCAGCAGCCCCCCCCGGACAGTTAACACCGGGGAGCTGTTTTTT	CASSPPRTVNTGELFF
TRBV4-1	.	TRBJ1-2	.	TGCGCCAGCAGCCAAGAAGGGACGGCGGTGGGCTACACCTTC	CASSQEGTAVGYTF
TRBV10-2	.	TRBJ1-3	.	TGCGCCAGCAGTGAGGGAGGGACCTACTCTGGAAACACCATATATTTT	CASSEGGTYSGNTIYF
TRBV11-2	.	TRBJ2-5	TRBD2	TGTGCCAGCAGCTTAGACTCAGGGACTAGCGGCGAGACCCAGTACTTC	CASSLDSGTSGETQYF
TRBV30	.	TRBJ1-5	.	TGTGCCTGGAGTCCAGGAGATAATCAGCCCCAGCATTTT	CAWSPGDNQPQHF
TRBV19	.	TRBJ2-3	.	TGTGCCAGTAGCTCCCCCAGGGACTATACGCAGTATTTT	CASSSPRDYTQYF
TRBV30	.	TRBJ1-2	TRBD1	TGTGCCTGGACGGGGACAGGAAATGGCTACACCTTC	CAWTGTGNGYTF
TRBV5-6	.	TRBJ2-7	.	TGTGCCAGCAGTTCCACCGGACTCCTCTACGAGCAGTACTTC	CASSSTGLLYEQYF
TRBV23-1	once	TRBJ1-1	.	TGCGCCAGCAGTCATACTGAAGCTTTCTTT	CASSHTEAFF
TRBV10-1	.	TRBJ2-1	.	TGCGCCAGCAGTGAGTCTCCCGACGGGTACTCCTACAATGAGCAGTTCTTC	CASSESPDGYSYNEQFF
TRBV5-5	.	TRBJ1-2	.	TGTGCCAGCAGCTTGGATCTACGGGGCTACACCTTC	CASSLDLRGYTF
TRBV2	.	TRBJ2-2	TRBD1	TGTGCCAGCAGGGGGACAGGAAACACCGGGGAGCTGTTTTTT	CASRGTGNTGELFF
TRBV20-1	.	TRBJ2-5	.	TGCAGTAGGACACTACAAGAGACCCAGTACTTC	CSRTLQETQYF
TRBV30	.	TRBJ2-7	.	TGTGCCTGGAGGTCCTCAGGGAAGGGCGAGCAGTACTTC	CAWRSSGKGEQYF
TRBV10-3	.	TRBJ2-3	.	TGTGCCATCAGTGAGTCTCGTGATACGCAGTATTTT	CAISESRDTQYF
TRBV7-8	.	TRBJ1-2	.	TGTGCCAGCAGCTTATTACGAGGGTTTGGCTACACCTTC	CASSLLRGFGYTF
TRBV27	once	TRBJ2-1	.	TGTGCCAGCAGGGGAGTATATGAGCAGTTCTTC	CASRGVYEQFF
TRBV18	.	TRBJ1-5	TRBD1	TGTGCCAGCTCCGAGACGGGACAGGGACAGCCCCAGCATTTT	CASSETGQGQPQHF
TRBV4-2	many	TRBJ2-1	TRBD2	TGTGCCAGCAGCCAAGTAGTGGGGGCCGAGACTAGCGGGGGAAATGAGCAGTTCTTC	CASSQVVGAETSGGNEQFF
TRBV6-6	.	TRBJ1-6	.	TGTGCCAGCAACAACTCACCGGGCCGAGGGAATTCACCCCTCCACTTT	CASNNSPGRGNSPLHF